This entry concerns a single T cell receptor (beta chain). Its antigen is unknown. This specimen comes from a study of shared clonotypes between healthy human individuals. Notes on the study in general: The study's rarefaction showed incomplete sorted-subset sequencing despite large depth. Measured sharing among donors was expected to vary with sequencing depth.

The CDR3 covers 15 residues. CDR1 is MNHEY and CDR2 is SVGAGI in the germline V gene. Unmatched junction bases numbered 10, after V lost 8 bases and J lost 5 bases. Donors, without exception, were Caucasian adults residing in Nashville, Tennessee. Profiling relied on immunoSEQ multiplex PCR, and the TCRdb table lists in-frame clones only, not all of them. The profile shows roughly 2 million clones, approximately 96% of them singletons. The receptor comes from a young man in good health. The gene calls are TRBV6-5 and TRBJ2-2; 8 nucleotides agree with TRBD2. Sequencing was carried out using naive CD4+ T cells sorted from blood. Subset indicated: CD45RA+ positively selected. This chain's CDR3 is CASRGGPSRTGELFF. CDR3 sequence (DNA): TGTGCCAGCCGCGGGGGGCCGTCGAGAACCGGGGAGCTGTTTTTT.